The clone carrying this T cell receptor beta chain was detected a few times. What it recognizes is unknown. Using immunoSEQ multiplex PCR, the repertoire was profiled, and TCRdb retains in-frame clones only, with some absent. The table includes around 68,000 clones, around 87% detected once. During the collection period, no donor immune events like infections were recorded. The data belong to a study of identifying expanded T cells in peripheral blood. The study's findings and limits: About 1.2 clones differed between technical replicates, versus about 15 and 19 over time. Clone count variance between roughly 2-week samples rose with total template count.

V gave up 5 bases and J gave up 2 bases; unmatched junction bases: 5. Germline CDR1 and CDR2: MNHNS and SASEGT. This CDR3 is 15 amino acids long. The TCR comes from a person between 18 and 69 years old in good health. The genes are TRBV6-1 and TRBJ2-7; 11 bases fit TRBD1. The material sequenced was blood. The CDR3 DNA reads as TGTGCCAGCAGTTCCGGACAGGGGGCGGCCTACGAGCAGTACTTC. Translation gives CASSSGQGAAYEQYF.